A selection of T cell receptor beta chains follows, all from one sample in a study of Ad26.COV2.S vaccination and SARS-CoV-2 variants. TCRdb's table, derived via immunoSEQ multiplex PCR, lists solely in-frame clones and lacks some. The table has some 450,000 clones, roughly 91% seen once. The input for sequencing was peripheral blood, taken in a trial of Ad26.COV2.S vaccine versus placebo. These receptors were taken from a person aged 18-65 years who received the Ad26.COV2.S COVID-19 vaccine or a placebo. Each CDR3 is given with its conserved first and last residue. The D gene is left open where the match is weak. Not all rows give a size; the values are once, few, many and, for expanded clones, a class.

D | size | J | V | length | CDR3 | DNA
NA | NA | TRBJ2-7 | TRBV7-2 | 14 | CASSYPGVAYEQYF | TGTGCCAGCAGCTACCCCGGAGTTGCCTACGAGCAGTACTTC
NA | NA | TRBJ1-5 | TRBV10-3 | 15 | CAISRLGGGDQPQHF | TGTGCCATCAGTCGCCTCGGGGGGGGCGACCAGCCCCAGCATTTT
NA | NA | TRBJ1-5 | TRBV11-2 | 14 | CASSLDRVSQPQHF | TGTGCCAGCAGCTTAGACAGGGTCTCTCAGCCCCAGCATTTT
TRBD1 | NA | TRBJ2-7 | TRBV4-1 | 15 | CASSQSYDRVGEQYF | TGCGCCAGCAGCCAATCATACGACAGGGTCGGCGAGCAGTACTTC
NA | NA | TRBJ2-3 | TRBV29-1 | 15 | CSVDSFGRSTDTQYF | TGCAGCGTTGATAGTTTTGGGCGGAGCACAGATACGCAGTATTTT
NA | once | TRBJ2-5 | TRBV10-3 | 13 | CAIMMGVGETQYF | TGTGCCATCATGATGGGGGTCGGGGAGACCCAGTACTTC
TRBD2 | NA | TRBJ2-7 | TRBV10-3 | 14 | CAIRTGTSSDEQYF | TGTGCCATCAGGACCGGGACTAGTAGCGACGAGCAGTACTTC
NA | once | TRBJ2-2 | TRBV4-2 | 15 | CASSQPGLGVGELFF | TGTGCCAGCAGCCAACCCGGTCTAGGGGTCGGGGAGCTGTTTTTT
TRBD2 | NA | TRBJ2-2 | TRBV10-3 | 14 | CAMGLAGRTGELFF | TGTGCCATGGGACTAGCGGGGCGCACCGGGGAGCTGTTTTTT
NA | NA | TRBJ1-2 | TRBV6-2/TRBV6-3 | 13 | CASSPDRDYGYTF | TGTGCCAGCAGTCCAGACAGAGACTATGGCTACACCTTC
NA | NA | TRBJ2-5 | TRBV5-4 | 15 | CASSLFGVSQETQYF | TGTGCCAGCAGCTTGTTCGGGGTGAGCCAAGAGACCCAGTACTTC
TRBD1 | NA | TRBJ2-7 | TRBV5-1 | 16 | CASSFGGTGNSYEQYF | TGCGCCAGCAGCTTCGGGGGGACAGGGAACTCCTACGAGCAGTACTTC
TRBD2 | NA | TRBJ2-7 | TRBV28 | 18 | CASSFAGGHSPLSYEQYF | TGTGCCAGCAGTTTTGCGGGAGGGCATTCCCCCCTTTCCTACGAGCAGTACTTC
NA | NA | TRBJ2-3 | TRBV19 | 16 | CASSTPQGPGTDTQYF | TGTGCCAGTAGTACTCCGCAGGGGCCCGGCACAGATACGCAGTATTTT
NA | NA | TRBJ2-7 | TRBV29-1 | 11 | CSVGALYEQYF | TGCAGCGTTGGGGCCCTCTACGAGCAGTACTTC
NA | NA | TRBJ1-1 | TRBV19 | 14 | CASSHRSSNTEAFF | TGTGCCAGTAGTCACAGAAGCTCGAACACTGAAGCTTTCTTT
TRBD2 | NA | TRBJ2-3 | TRBV23-1 | 21 | CASSQSPGGPISENRTDTQYF | TGCGCCAGCAGTCAATCCCCGGGAGGGCCCATTTCAGAAAACCGCACAGATACGCAGTATTTT
NA | NA | TRBJ2-5 | TRBV10-3 | 12 | CAIRDNQETQYF | TGTGCCATCAGGGACAACCAAGAGACCCAGTACTTC
NA | NA | TRBJ2-7 | TRBV5-5 | 14 | CASSLARGGYEQYF | TGTGCCAGCAGCTTGGCCAGGGGTGGTTACGAGCAGTACTTC
NA | NA | TRBJ1-1 | TRBV15 | 14 | CATSRETRVTEAFF | TGTGCCACCAGCAGAGAGACGCGGGTCACTGAAGCTTTCTTT
TRBD2 | NA | TRBJ2-7 | TRBV7-3 | 15 | CASSPTGGPVYEQYF | TGTGCCAGCAGCCCTACGGGAGGGCCTGTCTACGAGCAGTACTTC
NA | NA | TRBJ1-2 | TRBV28 | 14 | CASSLAQGRHGYTF | TGTGCCAGCAGTTTAGCACAGGGAAGGCATGGCTACACCTTC
NA | NA | TRBJ1-5 | TRBV3-1/TRBV3-2 | 13 | CASSQARDQPQHF | TGTGCCAGCAGCCAAGCAAGGGATCAGCCCCAGCATTTT